A selection of T cell receptor beta chains follows, all from one sample in a study of T cells in Graves' hyperthyroidism and ophthalmopathy. TCRdb re-analysed the multiplex PCR reads in MiXCR, keeping a single row per CDR3 protein. In the table there are fewer than 450,000 distinct CDR3 sequences, about a sixth of which are singletons. The sample taken for sequencing was blood. These receptor sequences come from a woman aged 25 to 45 with Graves' hyperthyroidism that later progressed to Graves' ophthalmopathy. The CDR3 runs from the conserved cysteine through the conserved F or W. D genes are given only for firm matches. Not every row has a clone size; where given, it reads once, few, many or a size class.

DNA: TGCGCCAGCACATCCCCCGTTGCAGGGATCGGAGCTTTCTTT
CDR3: CASTSPVAGIGAFF
size: few
J: TRBJ1-1
V: TRBV4-1
D: .

DNA: TGTGCCAGCAGCCAGAGTTCCGGCCGTAGTGAGCAGTTCTTC
CDR3: CASSQSSGRSEQFF
size: .
J: TRBJ2-1
V: TRBV3-1
D: .

DNA: TGTGCCAGCACCCCCTCTTTGGGGCCAAATGAGCAGTTCTTC
CDR3: CASTPSLGPNEQFF
size: few
J: TRBJ2-1
V: TRBV28
D: .

DNA: TGTGCCAGCAGTCTCCAGGGTCGGGAGCTGTTTTTT
CDR3: CASSLQGRELFF
size: many
J: TRBJ2-2
V: TRBV28
D: .

DNA: TGCAGCGTTGATCAGGGGCTCGGAAACACCATATATTTT
CDR3: CSVDQGLGNTIYF
size: .
J: TRBJ1-3
V: TRBV29-1
D: .

DNA: TGTGCCAGCAGCCGGACAGGGTGGGTTGATGAGCAGTTCTTC
CDR3: CASSRTGWVDEQFF
size: many
J: TRBJ2-1
V: TRBV11-2
D: TRBD1

DNA: TGTGCCTGGAACCGGAGAAACTCTGGGGCCAACGTCCTGACTTTC
CDR3: CAWNRRNSGANVLTF
size: .
J: TRBJ2-6
V: TRBV30
D: .

DNA: TGTGCCAGCAGCCCCGGACTAGCGGGAGTCCCCGGGGAGCTGTTTTTT
CDR3: CASSPGLAGVPGELFF
size: few
J: TRBJ2-2
V: TRBV11-3
D: TRBD2

DNA: TGTGCCAACAGTTCCTCTAGCGGCCAAGAGACCCAGTACTTC
CDR3: CANSSSSGQETQYF
size: once
J: TRBJ2-5
V: TRBV12-3/TRBV12-4
D: TRBD2

DNA: TGTGCCAGCAGCACCCGCGCAGGCGACTCCTATGGCTACACCTTC
CDR3: CASSTRAGDSYGYTF
size: few
J: TRBJ1-2
V: TRBV5-8
D: .

DNA: TGTGCCAGCAGCGTGGGGTTTACGCAGTATTTT
CDR3: CASSVGFTQYF
size: many
J: TRBJ2-3
V: TRBV9
D: .

DNA: TGTGCCAGCAGCTTAGCCAGGCGGGAGGGCCCTTACTTC
CDR3: CASSLARREGPYF
size: few
J: TRBJ2-5
V: TRBV11-2
D: TRBD2

DNA: TGTGCCAGCAGCTCCTACCCCAGGGGGTCTTATGGCTACACCTTC
CDR3: CASSSYPRGSYGYTF
size: many
J: TRBJ1-2
V: TRBV11-2
D: TRBD1

DNA: TGTGCCAGTAGTCCGGCGGTACTAGCGGATACCTACAATGAGCAGTTCTTC
CDR3: CASSPAVLADTYNEQFF
size: many
J: TRBJ2-1
V: TRBV19
D: TRBD2

DNA: TGTGCCAGCGCGGGAGGCCGACTTGCCTACGAGCAGTACTTC
CDR3: CASAGGRLAYEQYF
size: many
J: TRBJ2-7
V: TRBV27
D: TRBD2

DNA: TGTGCCAGCAGTTTTGGAGGGGCCGGGGAGCTGTTTTTT
CDR3: CASSFGGAGELFF
size: many
J: TRBJ2-2
V: TRBV12-3/TRBV12-4
D: .

DNA: TGTGCCAGCAGGTCCCGTGAATCCTCACCCCTCCACTTT
CDR3: CASRSRESSPLHF
size: .
J: TRBJ1-6
V: TRBV11-3
D: .

DNA: TGCAGTGCTATTACCGCCCGTCAGACCCAGTACTTC
CDR3: CSAITARQTQYF
size: many
J: TRBJ2-5
V: TRBV20-1
D: .

DNA: TGTGCCAGCAGTCCGGACAGTTATGGCTACACCTTC
CDR3: CASSPDSYGYTF
size: many
J: TRBJ1-2
V: TRBV12-3/TRBV12-4
D: .

DNA: TGTGCCAGCAGAATTCAGGGGAAAGAGACCCAGTACTTC
CDR3: CASRIQGKETQYF
size: many
J: TRBJ2-5
V: TRBV6-1
D: .

DNA: TGTGCCTGGAGTCGACTAGCTCGAGACGAGCAGTACTTC
CDR3: CAWSRLARDEQYF
size: many
J: TRBJ2-7
V: TRBV30
D: TRBD2

DNA: TGTGCCAGCAGTTCACCTCGCTCCCATAGCAATCAGCCCCAGCATTTT
CDR3: CASSSPRSHSNQPQHF
size: many
J: TRBJ1-5
V: TRBV28
D: .

DNA: TGTGCCAGCAGCTTAGAGACCGTCTCGGGGACCCAGTACTTC
CDR3: CASSLETVSGTQYF
size: many
J: TRBJ2-5
V: TRBV11-2
D: .

DNA: TGTGCCAGCAGTTTCCCGGCTCAAGAGACCCAGTACTTC
CDR3: CASSFPAQETQYF
size: many
J: TRBJ2-5
V: TRBV28
D: .

DNA: TGCGCCAGCCGGCAAGGGGCAGGGGAACAGCTTAGGTCACCCCTCCACTTT
CDR3: CASRQGAGEQLRSPLHF
size: .
J: TRBJ1-6
V: TRBV4-1
D: .

DNA: TGCGCCAGCAGCTTGGCTGGCAGCGACTATGGCTACACCTTC
CDR3: CASSLAGSDYGYTF
size: few
J: TRBJ1-2
V: TRBV5-1
D: .

DNA: TGTGCCAGCAGTTCACCCGCAGGGGAACGGCGAGAGACCCAGTACTTC
CDR3: CASSSPAGERRETQYF
size: many
J: TRBJ2-5
V: TRBV28
D: .

DNA: TGTGCCACGATGGGACTAGCGGGAACCGGGGAGCTGTTTTTT
CDR3: CATMGLAGTGELFF
size: few
J: TRBJ2-2
V: TRBV24-1
D: TRBD2

DNA: TGTGCCAGTAGTAGATCACTTAGCACAGATACGCAGTATTTT
CDR3: CASSRSLSTDTQYF
size: few
J: TRBJ2-3
V: TRBV30
D: .

DNA: TGCGCCAGCAGCCAAGGTTCTAGCGGGGGAGAGACCCAGTACTTC
CDR3: CASSQGSSGGETQYF
size: few
J: TRBJ2-5
V: TRBV4-1
D: TRBD2

DNA: TGTGCCAGCAGTTACTCGAATCGGCCAGGGAACACTGAAGCTTTCTTT
CDR3: CASSYSNRPGNTEAFF
size: many
J: TRBJ1-1
V: TRBV6-6
D: .

DNA: TGTGCCAGCAGCCAAGAATCGAGCTATGGCTACACCTTC
CDR3: CASSQESSYGYTF
size: .
J: TRBJ1-2
V: TRBV4-2
D: .

DNA: TGTGCCAGCAGGTACGGACAGGGCTCTGGAAACACCATATATTTT
CDR3: CASRYGQGSGNTIYF
size: many
J: TRBJ1-3
V: TRBV12-3/TRBV12-4
D: TRBD1

DNA: TGCAGTGCTAGTGCACCCGGGACTGAAGCTTTCTTT
CDR3: CSASAPGTEAFF
size: .
J: TRBJ1-1
V: TRBV20-1
D: .

DNA: TGTGCCAGCAGGTCCACAGGGTTGGGCCTCGACGAGCAGTACTTC
CDR3: CASRSTGLGLDEQYF
size: few
J: TRBJ2-7
V: TRBV6-1
D: .

DNA: TGTGCCAGCTCACCACCTACCAGGCTCACAGAGACCCAGTACTTC
CDR3: CASSPPTRLTETQYF
size: many
J: TRBJ2-5
V: TRBV18
D: .

DNA: TGTGCCTGGAGTGTACGGATTGGTCAGCCCCAGCATTTT
CDR3: CAWSVRIGQPQHF
size: many
J: TRBJ1-5
V: TRBV30
D: .

DNA: TGTGCCAGCGGAACACAGGGTTCCACGTGGGAGCAGTACTTC
CDR3: CASGTQGSTWEQYF
size: .
J: TRBJ2-7
V: TRBV28
D: .

DNA: TGTGCCAGCAGTGAACAGGACAGGGCCCTCGACGAGCAGTACTTC
CDR3: CASSEQDRALDEQYF
size: many
J: TRBJ2-7
V: TRBV2
D: TRBD1

DNA: TGTGCCAGCAGCTTAGTCGTATTGGGGGTCGGCTACACCTTC
CDR3: CASSLVVLGVGYTF
size: many
J: TRBJ1-2
V: TRBV7-9
D: .

DNA: TGTGCCAGCAGCTTATTTTCAGGGGGTGATCAGCCCCAGCATTTT
CDR3: CASSLFSGGDQPQHF
size: .
J: TRBJ1-5
V: TRBV7-2
D: TRBD1

DNA: TGCGCCAGCAGCTTGGCGCTTCAAGAGACCCAGTACTTC
CDR3: CASSLALQETQYF
size: .
J: TRBJ2-5
V: TRBV5-1
D: .

DNA: TGTGCCAGCAGCCAGGGGAAGACCCAGTACTTC
CDR3: CASSQGKTQYF
size: many
J: TRBJ2-5
V: TRBV3-1
D: .

DNA: TGCGCCAGCAGTCCCGGGGGAGCGGGGGGGCTAAACAATGAGCAGTTCTTC
CDR3: CASSPGGAGGLNNEQFF
size: .
J: TRBJ2-1
V: TRBV10-1
D: TRBD2

DNA: TGTGCCAGCAGTTACCCTTCCCGGCAGGCCTACAATGAGCAGTTCTTC
CDR3: CASSYPSRQAYNEQFF
size: many
J: TRBJ2-1
V: TRBV28
D: .

DNA: TGTGCCAGCAGCGTAGACGGGGGTTCAGATACGCAGTATTTT
CDR3: CASSVDGGSDTQYF
size: few
J: TRBJ2-3
V: TRBV9
D: .